These 30 T cell receptor beta chains originate from one sample sequenced in a study of T-cell memory formation after mild COVID-19. TCRdb itself ran the 5' RACE reads through MiXCR, one entry per CDR3 protein. The sample records under 250,000 distinct CDR3 sequences, roughly 10% being singletons. The source material was PBMCs or a T cell subset sorted from them (not recorded which). The receptors come from a man aged 18-30 years who had mild COVID-19 (a few samples of this study predate the infection). Cell type and time point are not known.

The rearrangement uses TRBV5-6 and TRBJ2-7; the match to TRBD1 covers 11 bases. Germline V lookup: CDR1 SGHDT, CDR2 YYEEEE. Trimming cost V 7 bases and J 6 bases; bases outside gene matches: 12. The CDR3 extends over 15 amino acids. CDR3 bases: TGTGCCAGCTCTAAGGACAGGGGGCTTGTGGGCGAGCAGTACGTC. As protein: CASSKDRGLVGEQYV.

The chain couples TRBV6-2 or TRBV6-3 to TRBJ1-5; the D gene is possibly TRBD1 (6 bases). This CDR3 has 14 residues. The ends were cut back, 7 bases at V and 7 bases at J, with 17 bases in the middle. Germline V lookup: CDR1 MNHEY, CDR2 SVGEGT. The CDR3 sequence: CASTKRGARQPQHF. In DNA form, the CDR3 reads TGTGCCAGCACCAAACGGGGGGCGCGGCAGCCCCAGCATTTT.

CDR3 nucleotides: TGCGCCAGCAGCAGGGGGAACAGTGTCTCTGGGGCCAACGTCCTGACTTTC. As protein: CASSRGNSVSGANVLTF. The J gene is TRBJ2-6, the V gene TRBV5-1; D possibly corresponds to TRBD1 (6 bases). Germline CDR1 and CDR2: SGHRS and YFSETQ. The CDR3 spans 17 residues. Trimming stripped 4 bases from V and 0 bases from J, with 14 bases between.

This chain joins TRBV27 and TRBJ1-1; 7 bases line up with TRBD1. V trimming: 2 bases; J trimming: 10 bases; junction bases outside the gene matches: 4. CDR1 is MNHEY and CDR2 is SMNVEV in the germline V gene (reference sequence). The CDR3 consists of 12 residues. CDR3 in amino acids: CASSLLRGPAFF. CDR3 sequence (DNA): TGTGCCAGCAGTTTACTAAGGGGGCCAGCTTTCTTT.

CDR3 loop: CASSLERHTDTQYF. In DNA, the CDR3 is TGTGCCAGCAGCTTGGAGCGTCATACAGATACGCAGTATTTT. This chain joins TRBV7-2 and TRBJ2-3, with D unresolved. The CDR3 is made up of 14 amino acids. CDR1 and CDR2 (germline): SGHTA, FQGNSA. Trimming removed 3 bases from V and 3 bases from J, with 10 bases in between.

This clonotype was counted many times. The chain joins TRBV20-1 to TRBJ1-6, with D uncertain. This CDR3 has 13 amino acids. With 5 bases removed from V and 10 bases from J, the gap between germline ends came to 15 bases. CDR1 is DFQATT, CDR2 SNEGSKA, per germline (reference sequence). The CDR3 spells CSAPEGAVSPLHF. CDR3 bases: TGCAGTGCTCCGGAAGGAGCAGTCTCACCCCTCCACTTT.

This clonotype was seen a handful of times. The chain links TRBV20-1 to TRBJ1-1; D unclear. Germline V gene lookup returns CDR1 DFQATT and CDR2 SNEGSKA (reference sequence). With 1 base removed from V and 6 bases from J, the gap between germline ends came to 15 bases. CDR3 size: 14 residues. The CDR3 loop is CSARVWDDRSEAFF. The CDR3 nucleotides read TGCAGTGCTAGAGTATGGGATGATAGGTCTGAAGCTTTCTTT.

This clonotype was counted ten times or more. The chain recombines TRBV12-3 or TRBV12-4 with TRBJ2-7; 10 positions agree with TRBD1. The CDR3 is 15 amino acids. The junction had 11 bases not matched to a gene; V was cut back by 7 bases and J by 5 bases. CDR3 region: CASTTPGQGRNEQYF. The CDR3 region has the DNA TGTGCCAGCACTACCCCGGGACAGGGGAGGAACGAGCAGTACTTC.

The V and J genes are TRBV6-5 and TRBJ2-7; D is undetermined. CDR3 size: 13 residues. V was clipped by 6 bases and J by 2 bases, with 11 bases between them. The germline CDR1 and CDR2 sequences are MNHEY and SVGAGI. Here the CDR3 DNA reads TGTGCCAGCAGGTCACCGGTAACCTACGAGCAGTACGTC. It translates to CASRSPVTYEQYV.

The chain couples TRBV7-3 to TRBJ1-2; the D gene is possibly TRBD1 (5 bases). The CDR3 covers 13 residues. The germline gives CDR1 SGHTA, CDR2 FQGTGA. V was clipped by 4 bases and J by 7 bases, with 13 bases between them. The CDR3 nucleotides are TGTGCCAGCAGCTCCGCCCCCGGGGGTGGCTACACCTTC. It is translated as CASSSAPGGGYTF. The full variable domain, completed using reference TRBV7-3 and TRBJ1-2, is GAGVSQTPSNKVTEKGKYVELRCDPISGHTALYWYRQSLGQGPEFLIYFQGTGAADDSGLPNDRFFAVRPEGSVSTLKIQRTERGDSAVYLCASSSAPGGGYTFGSGTRLTVV.

This clonotype has only a few counts. The J gene is TRBJ1-1, the V gene TRBV6-2 or TRBV6-3, with D tentatively TRBD1 (5 bases). V shed 4 bases and J shed 0 bases, with 9 bases lying between them. The CDR3 has 14 amino acids. Germline values: CDR1 MNHEY, CDR2 SVGEGT. The DNA of the CDR3 is TGTGCCAGCAGTTTGGGGCCCATGAACACTGAAGCTTTCTTT. Amino acid sequence: CASSLGPMNTEAFF.

This clonotype was observed a handful of times. The chain recombines TRBV20-1 with TRBJ2-3; D assignment may be TRBD1 or TRBD2 (5 bases each). This CDR3 has 13 amino acids. V dropped 0 bases and J dropped 6 bases, with 10 bases sitting between them. Germline CDR1 is DFQATT and CDR2 is SNEGSKA (reference sequence). The CDR3 protein is CSARDLGADTQYF. The CDR3 DNA follows: TGCAGTGCTAGAGATCTCGGGGCGGATACGCAGTATTTT.

J is TRBJ1-5 and V is TRBV6-5; the D is unclear. The V gene's germline CDR1 is MNHEY and CDR2 SVGAGI. The CDR3 totals 15 residues. Trimming removed 0 bases at V and 0 bases at J, with 6 bases between. The CDR3 spells CASSYSHYSNQPQHF. The CDR3 DNA reads as TGTGCCAGCAGTTACTCCCACTATAGCAATCAGCCCCAGCATTTT.

The rearrangement links TRBV29-1 to TRBJ2-2, with 7 bases aligning to TRBD2. Germline V gene sequence: CDR1 SQVTM, CDR2 ANQGSEA. This CDR3 contains 14 residues. V lost 8 bases and J lost 4; bases outside the gene matches: 10. The CDR3, as DNA: TGCAGCTCCCCCGGGGAGGGGAGCACCGGGGAGCTGTTTTTT. This encodes CSSPGEGSTGELFF.

Only a few counts were recorded for this clonotype. The rearrangement uses TRBV20-1 and TRBJ1-4; TRBD1 aligns across 8 bases. This CDR3 is 15 amino acids long. Germline CDR1 reads DFQATT; CDR2 reads SNEGSKA (reference sequence). Trimming cost V 6 bases and J 6 bases; bases outside gene matches: 12. CDR3 sequence reads: CSARPGGQGDEKLFF. The CDR3 nucleotides read TGCAGTGCACGACCCGGAGGACAGGGTGATGAAAAACTGTTTTTT.

This clonotype occurred many times. The rearrangement uses TRBV5-1 and TRBJ1-1; D is uncertain. Germline CDR1 and CDR2: SGHRS and YFSETQ. CDR3 length equals 15 residues. The V gene lost 0 bases and the J gene lost 4 bases, with 13 bases spanning the gap. The CDR3 coding sequence is TGCGCCAGCAGCTTGGGCCCCACATCGGGCACTGAAGCTTTCTTT. Its translation is CASSLGPTSGTEAFF.

There are many counts of this clonotype. The rearrangement uses TRBV7-3 and TRBJ2-2; unclear D gene. CDR3 length: 14 amino acids. The germline gives CDR1 SGHTA, CDR2 FQGTGA. V gave up 5 bases and J gave up 0 bases, with 7 bases separating them. The CDR3 here is CASSPRPNTGELFF. The CDR3 coding sequence is TGTGCCAGCAGCCCGCGCCCGAACACCGGGGAGCTGTTTTTT.

The V and J genes are TRBV6-1 and TRBJ2-7; D gene unclear. V lost 5 bases to trimming and J lost 2 bases, with 13 bases between them. The CDR3 contains 14 residues. Germline assignment: CDR1 MNHNS and CDR2 SASEGT. Here the CDR3 DNA reads TGTGCCAGCAGTTATGACCGGGTCGCCTACGAGCAGTACGTC. This translates into CASSYDRVAYEQYV.

The chain combines TRBV6-5 with TRBJ2-1; TRBD2 agrees at 13 bases. CDR3 length: 16 amino acids. The V gene end was trimmed by 4 bases and the J gene end by 6 bases; junction bases not matched to a gene: 6. Germline lookup yields CDR1 MNHEY and CDR2 SVGAGI. The CDR3 reads CASSSPLAGGANEQFF. DNA for the CDR3: TGTGCCAGCAGTTCGCCACTAGCGGGAGGGGCCAATGAGCAGTTCTTC.

In its sample, this clonotype was seen a few times. The chain links TRBV23-1 to TRBJ1-2, with no clear D. TRBV23-1 is assigned to the ORF class and has an uncertain function. The CDR3 is 22 residues long. V lost 8 bases to trimming and J lost 3 bases, with 40 bases between them. The CDR3 region is CASRKVTPAPPRKGSSYYGYTF. CDR3 DNA: TGCGCCAGCCGCAAGGTTACCCCTGCTCCCCCACGGAAGGGTTCATCCTACTATGGCTACACCTTC.

This chain links TRBV20-1 with TRBJ2-6, with D possibly TRBD2 on 5 matching bases. CDR1 DFQATT and CDR2 SNEGSKA come from the germline V gene (reference sequence). V lost 6 bases and J lost 4, with 16 bases in between. CDR3 length equals 15 residues. The CDR3 spells CSARRGGSGANVLTF. In nucleotides, the CDR3 is TGCAGTGCAAGGAGAGGCGGGTCGGGGGCCAACGTCCTGACTTTC.

V gene TRBV7-9 combines with J gene TRBJ1-2; D not certain. Trimming took 8 bases from V and 3 from J, leaving 16 bases between them. This CDR3 has 14 residues. The germline gives CDR1 SEHNR, CDR2 FQNEAQ (reference sequence). CDR3 coding DNA: TGTGCCAGCGGCTCCTCGGATCCTTACTATGGCTACACCTTC. Encoded protein: CASGSSDPYYGYTF.

The chain couples TRBV5-1 to TRBJ1-5; D uncertain. Germline V gene data show CDR1 as SGHRS and CDR2 as YFSETQ. The CDR3 totals 15 residues. Trimming cost V 0 bases and J 7 bases, with 14 bases left between them. The DNA for the CDR3 is TGCGCCAGCAGCTTGGCTACGGACTTCAACCAGCCCCAGCATTTT. This translates into CASSLATDFNQPQHF. The entire variable domain, with the rest obtained from reference TRBV5-1 and TRBJ1-5, is as follows: KAGVTQTPRYLIKTRGQQVTLSCSPISGHRSVSWYQQTPGQGLQFLFEYFSETQRNKGNFPGRFSGRQFSNSRSEMNVSTLELGDSALYLCASSLATDFNQPQHFGDGTRLSIL.

This clonotype was seen more than once but under ten times. CDR3 amino acids: CASSSSPVPTGGYTF. DNA for the CDR3: TGTGCCAGCAGTTCAAGCCCAGTGCCAACCGGCGGCTACACCTTC. The J gene is TRBJ1-2, the V gene TRBV7-9; no reliable D call. Deletions cut 6 bases from V and 8 bases from J, with 22 bases between. This CDR3 region has 15 residues. Germline CDR1 reads SEHNR; CDR2 reads FQNEAQ (reference sequence).

With respect to this clonotype: The junction and the germline gene differ at one end; a read error may be behind it. The chain is built from TRBV12-3 or TRBV12-4 and TRBJ2-2, with D possibly called TRBD1 or TRBD2 (6 bases each). This CDR3 is 13 amino acids long. The CDR3 bases are TGTGCCTGCAGAGGGGGGCACACCGGGGAGCTGTTTTTT. As protein: CACRGGHTGELFF.

This clonotype was counted a few times. This chain connects TRBV5-1 to TRBJ2-7, with D unresolved. There are 15 residues in the CDR3. Germline CDR1 SGHRS, CDR2 YFSETQ. V lost 0 bases and J 2 bases, leaving 12 bases between the germline ends. This CDR3 reads CASSLASTNPYEQYF. CDR3 DNA: TGCGCCAGCAGCTTGGCCTCTACAAACCCCTACGAGCAGTACTTC.

The chain combines TRBV7-2 with TRBJ2-1, with 9 nucleotides matching TRBD2. The CDR3 loop spans 17 amino acids. V gave up 2 bases and J gave up 9 bases; unmatched junction bases: 14. Germline V gives CDR1 SGHTA, CDR2 FQGNSA. The CDR3 here is CASSLNSRSAGGGEQFF. CDR3 DNA sequence: TGTGCCAGCAGCTTAAACTCTCGATCAGCGGGGGGAGGTGAGCAGTTCTTC.

This sequence joins TRBV27 and TRBJ1-2; tentative D call: TRBD1 (6 bases). Germline lookup yields CDR1 MNHEY and CDR2 SMNVEV (reference sequence). Deletions cut 5 bases from V and 0 bases from J, with 13 bases between. CDR3 length: 15 amino acids. This CDR3 is CASSATGAANYGYTF. The CDR3 DNA follows: TGTGCCAGCAGTGCCACGGGGGCAGCTAACTATGGCTACACCTTC.

This clonotype appeared a few times. This chain joins TRBV6-5 and TRBJ2-5; 9 nucleotides match TRBD1. Germline V gene sequence: CDR1 MNHEY, CDR2 SVGAGI. This CDR3 comprises 14 residues. V shed 5 bases, J shed 5 bases, and the junction held 6 bases outside the gene matches. The CDR3 loop is CASSQGTGTETQYF. DNA of the CDR3: TGTGCCAGCAGTCAAGGGACAGGGACGGAGACCCAGTACTTC.

V is TRBV28 and J is TRBJ2-7; 8 bases are a match to TRBD2. Germline CDR1 is MDHEN and CDR2 is SYDVKM. Trimming at V came to 6 bases and at J to 0 bases, leaving 10 bases not matched to a gene. There are 16 residues in the CDR3. Written as DNA, the CDR3 is TGTGCCAGCAGCCTGGGAGTAGCGGGGCCCTCCTACGAGCAGTACGTC. This sequence encodes CASSLGVAGPSYEQYV.